A single sample gave rise to the 27 T cell receptor beta chains below, sequenced in a study of graft-versus-host responses after intestinal transplantation. These receptors lack a known antigen. Repertoires were generated with immunoSEQ multiplex PCR, while TCRdb's copy carries only in-frame clones and drops some. The sample consists of more than 65,000 clones, over 75% of them appearing once. The sequences come from unstimulated CD4+ T cells sorted from spleen or lymph node cells, collected before transplant. These receptors originate from a human donor who was the organ donor for an intestinal transplant.

The chain joins TRBV7-2 to TRBJ1-2, with 8 bases that match TRBD1. Germline CDR1 and CDR2: SGHTA and FQGNSA. J gave up 4 bases and V 5 bases, and 9 bases lay outside the gene matches. CDR3 length: 15 residues. The CDR3 region has the DNA TGTGCCAGCAGCCCCCGGACAGGGTGGGGCTATGGCTACACCTTC. As protein: CASSPRTGWGYGYTF.

The chain links TRBV4-2 to TRBJ1-2, with a weak D call TRBD1 (5 bases). The CDR3 has 15 amino acids. Per germline, CDR1 LGHNA and CDR2 YNFKEQ. Deletions cut 4 bases from V and 0 bases from J, with 12 bases between. Here the CDR3 DNA reads TGTGCCAGCAGCCTTGCGATGACAGCTAACTATGGCTACACCTTC. The encoded protein is CASSLAMTANYGYTF.

The chain joins TRBV27 to TRBJ2-1; D uncertain. The germline V gene encodes CDR1 MNHEY and CDR2 SMNVEV (reference sequence). Trimming removed 4 bases from V and 10 bases from J, with 11 bases in between. The CDR3 spans 12 residues. Here the CDR3 DNA reads TGTGCCAGCAGTTCCCCTCGCTACGAGCAGTTCTTC. Amino acids: CASSSPRYEQFF.

V usage is TRBV11-3 and J usage is TRBJ1-3; D is undetermined. Germline V CDR1 and CDR2: SGHNT, YENEEA. The CDR3 sequence is 14 residues long. V shed 5 bases and J shed 4 bases, with 12 bases lying between them. Here the CDR3 reads CASSAPKEGNTIYF. CDR3 in DNA: TGTGCCAGCAGCGCACCTAAGGAGGGAAACACCATATATTTT.

This chain uses TRBV11-2 with TRBJ1-1, with a possible D match to TRBD1 (6 bases). CDR3 length: 17 amino acids. Trimming pared 3 bases from V and 3 bases from J, leaving 20 bases between. CDR1 is SGHAT, CDR2 FQNNGV, per germline. CDR3 residues: CASSFLGVGTPYTEAFF. CDR3 DNA: TGTGCCAGCAGCTTCCTGGGGGTCGGGACACCATACACTGAAGCTTTCTTT.

The chain uses TRBV7-2 and TRBJ1-1; 9 bases are a match to TRBD1. This CDR3 is built from 16 residues. V trimming: 2 bases; J trimming: 1 base; junction bases outside the gene matches: 5. Germline CDR1 is SGHTA and CDR2 is FQGNSA. CDR3 nucleotides: TGTGCCAGCAGCTTAAATAGGGACAGGGCGAACACTGAAGCTTTCTTT. Protein: CASSLNRDRANTEAFF.

This chain uses TRBV5-1 with TRBJ1-2; 9 positions match TRBD1. Per the germline V gene, CDR1 is SGHRS and CDR2 is YFSETQ. The CDR3 has 21 amino acids. V lost 2 bases to trimming and J lost 1 base; unmatched junction nucleotides: 21. CDR3 bases: TGCGCCAGCAGCTTCCCCTTATCTACAGGGGGCGCCCCAGTTCTTAACTATGGCTACACCTTC. It is translated as CASSFPLSTGGAPVLNYGYTF.

This chain links TRBV7-2 with TRBJ2-3, with TRBD2 matching over 8 bases. The CDR3 sequence is 17 residues long. Germline assignment: CDR1 SGHTA and CDR2 FQGNSA. The ends lost 4 bases at V and 1 base at J; junction bases unmatched: 10. The CDR3: CASSSQSGGLGTDTQYF. In DNA form, the CDR3 reads TGTGCCAGCAGCTCCCAAAGCGGGGGCCTCGGCACAGATACGCAGTATTTT. The complete variable domain, with remaining parts taken from reference TRBV7-2 and TRBJ2-3, reads GAGVSQSPSNKVTEKGKDVELRCDPISGHTALYWYRQSLGQGLEFLIYFQGNSAPDKSGLPSDRFSAERTGGSVSTLTIQRTQQEDSAVYLCASSSQSGGLGTDTQYFGPGTRLTVL.

Remarks on this clone: A read error may account for a junction end that differs from germline. The chain couples TRBV2 to TRBJ1-6, with 7 nucleotides matching TRBD1. The CDR3 covers 15 residues. The germline V gene has CDR1 SNHLY and CDR2 FYNNEI. CDR3 nucleotide sequence: TGTGCCAGCAGCGAAGACAGGGCCCATAATTCACCCCTCCACTTT. Amino acid sequence: CASSEDRAHNSPLHF.

The chain is built from TRBV4-1 and TRBJ2-1; 7 bases agree with TRBD2. Losses at the gene ends were 1 base for V and 1 base for J; bases not matched to a gene: 4. The CDR3 has 16 residues. Germline CDR1 reads MGHRA; CDR2 reads YSYEKL. CDR3 coding DNA: TGCGCCAGCAGCCAAGTTGAGCGGGGTTCCTACAATGAGCAGTTCTTC. Translated, it gives CASSQVERGSYNEQFF.

This clone was detected only once. The genes are TRBV6-5 and TRBJ1-1; the D is unclear. Germline CDR1 and CDR2: MNHEY and SVGAGI. V was cut by 2 bases and J by 5 bases, with 18 bases left in between. The CDR3 spans 16 residues. CDR3 bases: TGTGCCAGCAGTTACCTGAATTTCGGGGTTGAAACTGAAGCTTTCTTT. It codes for CASSYLNFGVETEAFF.

The chain links TRBV7-2 to TRBJ2-2, with D maybe TRBD2 (6 bases). The CDR3 has 15 residues. V was cut by 3 bases and J by 0 bases, with 8 bases left in between. Germline values: CDR1 SGHTA, CDR2 FQGNSA. The CDR3: CASSLRGPNTGELFF. In nucleotides, the CDR3 is TGTGCCAGCAGCTTGCGGGGTCCGAACACCGGGGAGCTGTTTTTT.

The chain recombines TRBV19 with TRBJ2-3, with 9 bases lining up with TRBD2. CDR3 length equals 15 residues. CDR1 is LNHDA and CDR2 is SQIVND in the germline V gene (reference sequence). The J segment lost 6 bases and the V segment lost 3 bases, leaving 7 bases of the junction unmatched. The CDR3 DNA sequence: TGTGCCAGTAGTATGAGGCGGGGGGGCCGGGATACGCAGTATTTT. Its translation is CASSMRRGGRDTQYF.

This clone showed up just once. The chain uses TRBV5-1 and TRBJ1-3; 8 nucleotides match TRBD1. Germline CDR1 reads SGHRS; CDR2 reads YFSETQ. CDR3 length equals 17 residues. Unmatched junction bases numbered 9, after V lost 4 bases and J lost 0 bases. In DNA form, the CDR3 reads TGCGCCAGCAGCCCAACCGGGACAGGACTCTCTGGAAACACCATATATTTT. Translated, it gives CASSPTGTGLSGNTIYF.

This chain joins TRBV28 and TRBJ2-7, with 11 bases aligning to TRBD1. The CDR3 sequence is 13 residues long. The trim removed 8 bases at V and 0 bases at J, leaving 0 bases unmatched. CDR1 is MDHEN and CDR2 is SYDVKM in the germline V gene. The CDR3 DNA reads TGTGCCAGCGGGACAGGGGGCTCCTACGAGCAGTACGTC. It translates to CASGTGGSYEQYV.

The rearrangement uses TRBV15 and TRBJ1-1, with D unresolved. The CDR3 extends over 13 amino acids. Trimming cost V 0 bases and J 4 bases, with 6 bases left between them. Germline CDR1 LNHNV, CDR2 YYDKDF (reference sequence). The CDR3 DNA reads TGTGCCACCAGCAGAGATTTCCTCACTGAAGCTTTCTTT. This sequence encodes CATSRDFLTEAFF.

The chain joins TRBV4-2 to TRBJ2-3, with 7 nucleotides matching TRBD1. This CDR3 contains 13 residues. J was trimmed by 0 bases and V by 6 bases; bases with no gene match: 0. From germline, CDR1 is LGHNA and CDR2 YNFKEQ. The CDR3 region has the DNA TGTGCCAGCAGGGGACAGAGCACAGATACGCAGTATTTT. As protein: CASRGQSTDTQYF.

The V and J genes are TRBV19 and TRBJ2-2, with 8 bases fitting TRBD2. J was trimmed by 6 bases and V by 6 bases; bases with no gene match: 6. CDR3 length: 14 residues. Germline assignment: CDR1 LNHDA and CDR2 SQIVND (reference sequence). For the CDR3, the DNA is TGTGCCAGTAGGGCCGAGCGGGGGTCCGGGGAGCTGTTTTTT. Translating it yields CASRAERGSGELFF.

The chain employs TRBV6-1 and TRBJ2-1; D ambiguous. V was cut by 2 bases and J by 6 bases, with 11 bases left in between. Germline V lookup: CDR1 MNHNS, CDR2 SASEGT. The CDR3 runs to 14 residues. The CDR3 sequence is CASSESWASNEQFF. CDR3 nucleotide sequence: TGTGCCAGCAGTGAAAGTTGGGCATCCAATGAGCAGTTCTTC.

This sequence joins TRBV27 and TRBJ2-2, with TRBD2 identical over 10 bases. The V and J ends lost 6 bases and 2 bases, in that order; junction bases with no gene match: 3. Per germline, CDR1 MNHEY and CDR2 SMNVEV (reference sequence). The CDR3 contains 15 residues. The CDR3 DNA reads TGTGCCAGCAGGCGGACTAGCGGAAACACCGGGGAGCTGTTTTTT. This translates into CASRRTSGNTGELFF.

The chain has TRBV6-1 and TRBJ2-7; D is unresolved. V lost 4 bases and J 0 bases, leaving 13 bases between the germline ends. The CDR3 is made up of 15 amino acids. Germline CDR1 is MNHNS and CDR2 is SASEGT. CDR3 loop: CASSGAETSSYEQYV. CDR3 nucleotides: TGTGCCAGCAGTGGGGCCGAGACAAGCTCCTACGAGCAGTACGTC.

The V call is TRBV30, the J call TRBJ1-2, with unresolved D. Germline lookup yields CDR1 GTSNPN and CDR2 SVGIG (reference sequence). V was clipped by 4 bases and J by 4 bases, with 19 bases between them. The length of the CDR3 is 15 residues. The CDR3 reads CAWNLPLGPSYGYTF. In nucleotides, the CDR3 is TGTGCCTGGAATCTCCCACTAGGGCCTAGCTATGGCTACACCTTC.

The chain couples TRBV28 to TRBJ2-7, with TRBD1 identical over 9 bases. CDR1 and CDR2 (germline): MDHEN, SYDVKM. The V and J ends lost 4 bases and 7 bases, in that order; junction bases with no gene match: 11. CDR3 length equals 15 residues. CDR3 in DNA: TGTGCCAGCAGTTCTCCCACACAGGGGGCGAGGGAGCAGTACGTC. Protein sequence: CASSSPTQGAREQYV.

This chain connects TRBV2 to TRBJ2-1; 16 nucleotides align to TRBD2. There are 18 residues in the CDR3. The J segment lost 4 bases and the V segment lost 6 bases, leaving 9 bases of the junction unmatched. The germline gives CDR1 SNHLY, CDR2 FYNNEI. CDR3: CASRSGTSGGAGYNEQFF. The CDR3 DNA reads TGTGCCAGCAGGAGCGGGACTAGCGGGGGGGCAGGTTACAATGAGCAGTTCTTC.

The rearrangement links TRBV5-6 to TRBJ1-3; D perhaps matches TRBD1 (6 bases). This CDR3 region has 14 residues. V was clipped by 7 bases and J by 1 base, with 12 bases between them. The germline CDR1 and CDR2 sequences are SGHDT and YYEEEE. DNA for the CDR3: TGTGCCAGCCTTATAAGGGGGTCTGGAAACACCATATATTTT. Translation gives CASLIRGSGNTIYF.

The chain uses TRBV13 and TRBJ2-2, with a possible D match to TRBD1 (6 bases). The CDR3 covers 13 residues. Germline V lookup: CDR1 PRHDT, CDR2 FYEKMQ (reference sequence). Trimming shortened V by 5 bases and J by 5 bases, and 9 bases separated the two germline ends. CDR3 sequence (DNA): TGTGCCAGCAGCCCAACAGGGACCGGGGAGCTGTTTTTT. Residues: CASSPTGTGELFF.

The rearrangement uses TRBV27 and TRBJ1-1; D not resolved. The CDR3 covers 14 residues. Trimming shortened V by 3 bases and J by 2 bases, and 10 bases separated the two germline ends. Germline CDR1 MNHEY, CDR2 SMNVEV (reference sequence). CDR3 region: CASSLVGANTEAFF. The CDR3 nucleotides are TGTGCCAGCAGTTTGGTCGGAGCAAACACTGAAGCTTTCTTT.